These 15 T cell receptor beta chains share one sample of origin, sequenced in a study of cytomegalovirus exposure and HLA in healthy donors. In the PCR, 60 Vbeta and 13 Jbeta primers were used. Sequencing used immunoSEQ multiplex PCR; TCRdb keeps in-frame clones, though not all of them. Found here are more than 150,000 clones, around 82% of them singletons; the top ten hold about 6.4%. Input material: PBMCs. These receptors came from a woman aged 45-59 years in good health and CMV-seropositive.

CDR3 nucleotides: TGTGCCAGCAGCTTCCCAGGAGGAGGGGAACTGTTTTTT. As protein: CASSFPGGGELFF. The chain couples TRBV7-9 to TRBJ1-4; D may be TRBD1 (5 bases). This CDR3 has 13 amino acids. V lost 3 bases, J lost 12 bases, and 14 bases lay in between. The V gene's germline CDR1 is SEHNR and CDR2 FQNEAQ (reference sequence).

The chain carries TRBV7-9 and TRBJ2-1, with D maybe TRBD2 (5 bases). This CDR3 comprises 14 residues. Germline V CDR1 and CDR2: SEHNR, FQNEAQ (reference sequence). Trimming removed 5 bases at V and 6 bases at J, with 14 bases between. CDR3 amino acids: CASSRMDSTNEQFF. In DNA, the CDR3 is TGTGCCAGCAGCCGGATGGACTCAACCAATGAGCAGTTCTTC.

Only one count was recorded for this clone. This chain joins TRBV11-2 and TRBJ2-7, with D tentatively TRBD2 (6 bases). The CDR3 consists of 13 residues. The germline V gene encodes CDR1 SGHAT and CDR2 FQNNGV. The V end was cut by 4 bases, the J end by 2 bases, with 9 bases between. This CDR3 is CASSYGGTYEQYF. The CDR3 coding sequence is TGTGCCAGCAGCTACGGGGGTACCTACGAGCAGTACTTC.

This chain joins TRBV4-2 and TRBJ2-1, with D perhaps matching TRBD2 (5 bases). The CDR3 extends over 18 amino acids. Germline-derived CDR1 and CDR2 are LGHNA and YNFKEQ. Trimming removed 0 bases at V and 0 bases at J, with 15 bases between. CDR3 sequence reads: CASSQDPGGSSSYNEQFF. CDR3 nucleotide sequence: TGTGCCAGCAGCCAAGATCCAGGAGGTTCAAGCTCCTACAATGAGCAGTTCTTC.

The V gene is TRBV19, the J gene TRBJ2-1; possible D gene TRBD2, 7 bases. V lost 2 bases, J lost 10 bases, and 15 bases lay in between. The length of the CDR3 is 14 residues. Germline CDR1 and CDR2: LNHDA and SQIVND (reference sequence). CDR3: CASSILLGRGEQFF. The CDR3 DNA sequence: TGTGCCAGTAGTATATTGCTGGGGAGGGGGGAGCAGTTCTTC. Full variable domain (rest looked up from reference TRBV19 and TRBJ2-1): DGGITQSPKYLFRKEGQNVTLSCEQNLNHDAMYWYRQDPGQGLRLIYYSQIVNDFQKGDIAEGYSVSREKKESFPLTVTSAQKNPTAFYLCASSILLGRGEQFFGPGTRLTVL.

This chain connects TRBV7-9 to TRBJ1-1, with D possibly TRBD1 on 6 matching bases. The CDR3 length is 15 residues. Germline-derived CDR1 and CDR2 are SEHNR and FQNEAQ (reference sequence). Trimming shortened V by 5 bases and J by 6 bases, and 19 bases separated the two germline ends. This CDR3 reads CASSPLAGGWAEAFF. The CDR3 coding sequence is TGTGCCAGCAGCCCTCTTGCGGGGGGCTGGGCTGAAGCTTTCTTT.

This clone was counted a few times. The chain joins TRBV7-9 to TRBJ2-1; D call uncertain. From germline, CDR1 is SEHNR and CDR2 FQNEAQ (reference sequence). The CDR3 covers 12 residues. V was trimmed by 5 bases and J by 8 bases, leaving 10 bases between them. The CDR3 region has the DNA TGTGCCAGCAGCATCGCTCGAGATGAGCAGTTCTTC. Protein: CASSIARDEQFF.

The V gene is TRBV7-9, the J gene TRBJ2-2, with a weak D call TRBD1 (6 bases). In germline, CDR1 is SEHNR, CDR2 FQNEAQ (reference sequence). This CDR3 has 17 residues. With 5 bases removed from V and 1 base from J, the gap between germline ends came to 17 bases. CDR3 amino acids: CASSTTGRSVNTGELFF. As DNA, the CDR3 is TGTGCCAGCAGCACGACAGGACGGAGCGTGAACACCGGGGAGCTGTTTTTT.

V usage is TRBV19 and J usage is TRBJ1-1; a weak D match, TRBD1 (6 bases). Deletions cut 2 bases from V and 0 bases from J, with 13 bases between. The CDR3 is 16 residues long. The germline V gene encodes CDR1 LNHDA and CDR2 SQIVND (reference sequence). The CDR3 sequence: CASSISPDSLNTEAFF. The DNA of the CDR3 is TGTGCCAGTAGTATATCTCCGGACAGTTTGAACACTGAAGCTTTCTTT.

Points on this clone: A junction boundary mismatches the germline segment, possibly from a read error. The chain combines TRBV7-9 with TRBJ1-6, with D unresolved. The germline V gene encodes CDR1 SEHNR and CDR2 FQNEAQ (reference sequence). The CDR3 has 12 residues. The CDR3 spells CSSSNRNSPLHF. The CDR3 bases are TGTTCCAGCAGCAATCGTAATTCACCCCTCCACTTT.

This chain uses TRBV19 with TRBJ1-6; no clear D gene. The V gene lost 2 bases and the J gene lost 0 bases, with 5 bases spanning the gap. The length of the CDR3 is 15 residues. Per the germline V gene, CDR1 is LNHDA and CDR2 is SQIVND (reference sequence). DNA for the CDR3: TGTGCCAGTAGTATACTTAGCTCCTATAATTCACCCCTCCACTTT. The encoded protein is CASSILSSYNSPLHF.

Concerning this clone itself: The same CDR3 arises from other DNA sequences in this sample as well. The chain joins TRBV9 to TRBJ2-3; 12 bases are a match to TRBD2. Germline lookup yields CDR1 SGDLS and CDR2 YYNGEE. CDR3 length: 16 amino acids. The junction had 4 bases not matched to a gene; V was cut back by 4 bases and J by 1 base. DNA of the CDR3: TGTGCCAGCAGCCCCAGACTAGCGGGGGGCACAGATACGCAGTATTTT. This encodes CASSPRLAGGTDTQYF.

The chain uses TRBV13 and TRBJ2-1, with 8 bases that match TRBD1. This CDR3 contains 16 residues. With 5 bases clipped from V and 5 bases from J, the junction kept 11 bases outside the gene matches. Germline-derived CDR1 and CDR2 are PRHDT and FYEKMQ (reference sequence). The CDR3 region has the DNA TGTGCCAGCAGCCATGGGACAGGATTACCTCACAATGAGCAGTTCTTC. Protein: CASSHGTGLPHNEQFF.

This clone was seen only once. The chain recombines TRBV9 with TRBJ2-2, with D possibly TRBD2 on 7 matching bases. V was shortened by 1 base and J by 3 bases, with 13 bases between the two germline ends. This CDR3 is built from 16 residues. Per germline, CDR1 SGDLS and CDR2 YYNGEE. Here the CDR3 reads CASSVNRAGDTGELFF. Here the CDR3 DNA reads TGTGCCAGCAGCGTAAACAGGGCGGGGGACACCGGGGAGCTGTTTTTT.

The V and J genes are TRBV5-1 and TRBJ1-2, with 9 bases lining up with TRBD1. The CDR3 loop spans 15 amino acids. Trimming took 5 bases from V and 4 from J; bases not matched to a gene: 9. The germline gives CDR1 SGHRS, CDR2 YFSETQ. CDR3 nucleotide sequence: TGCGCCAGCAGTGACGGACAGGGGAACGGCTATGGCTACACCTTC. Translated: CASSDGQGNGYGYTF.